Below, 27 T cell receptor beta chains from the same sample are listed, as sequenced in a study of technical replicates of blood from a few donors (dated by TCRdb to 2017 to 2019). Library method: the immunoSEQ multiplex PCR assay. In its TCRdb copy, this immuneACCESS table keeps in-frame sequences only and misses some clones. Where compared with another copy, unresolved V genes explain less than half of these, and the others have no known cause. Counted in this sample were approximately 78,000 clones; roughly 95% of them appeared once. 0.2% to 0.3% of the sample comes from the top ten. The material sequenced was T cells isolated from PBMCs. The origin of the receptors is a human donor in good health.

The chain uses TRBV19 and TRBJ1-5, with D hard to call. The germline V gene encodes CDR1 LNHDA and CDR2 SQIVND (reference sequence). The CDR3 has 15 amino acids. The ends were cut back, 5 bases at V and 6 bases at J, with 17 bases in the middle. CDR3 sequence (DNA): TGTGCCAGTAGTCACTGGAGGGAGCGCAGTCAGCCCCAGCATTTT. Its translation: CASSHWRERSQPQHF.

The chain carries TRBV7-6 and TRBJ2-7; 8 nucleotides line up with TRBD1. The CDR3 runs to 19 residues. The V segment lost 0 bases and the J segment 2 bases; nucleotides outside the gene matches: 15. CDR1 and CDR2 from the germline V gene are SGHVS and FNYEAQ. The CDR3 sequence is CASSLAPIGQGLGPYEQYF. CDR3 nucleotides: TGTGCCAGCAGCTTAGCGCCGATCGGACAGGGTTTAGGACCCTACGAGCAGTACTTC. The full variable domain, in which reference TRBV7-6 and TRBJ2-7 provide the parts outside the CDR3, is GAGVSQSPRYKVTKRGQDVALRCDPISGHVSLYWYRQALGQGPEFLTYFNYEAQQDKSGLPNDRFSAERPEGSISTLTIQRTEQRDSAMYRCASSLAPIGQGLGPYEQYFGPGTRLTVT.

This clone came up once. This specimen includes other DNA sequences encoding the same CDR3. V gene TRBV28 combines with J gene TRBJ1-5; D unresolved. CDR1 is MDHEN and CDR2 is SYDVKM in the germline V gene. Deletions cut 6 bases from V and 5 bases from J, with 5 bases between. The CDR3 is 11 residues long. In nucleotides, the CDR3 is TGTGCCAGCAGCCTCGATCAGCCCCAGCATTTT. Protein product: CASSLDQPQHF.

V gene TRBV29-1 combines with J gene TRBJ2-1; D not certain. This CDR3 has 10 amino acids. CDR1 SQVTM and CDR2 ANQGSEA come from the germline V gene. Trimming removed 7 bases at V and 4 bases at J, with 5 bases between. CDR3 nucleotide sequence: TGCAGCGCCTCTTACAATGAGCAGTTCTTC. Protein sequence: CSASYNEQFF.

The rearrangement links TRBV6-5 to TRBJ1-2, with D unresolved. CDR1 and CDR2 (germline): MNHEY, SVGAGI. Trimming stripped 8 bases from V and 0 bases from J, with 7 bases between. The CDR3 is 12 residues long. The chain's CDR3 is CASAHTNYGYTF. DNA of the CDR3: TGTGCCAGCGCTCACACTAACTATGGCTACACCTTC.

CDR3 sequence (DNA): TGTGCCAGCAGCCCCTCCGGGGCGGGATCCTACAATGAGCAGTTCTTC. It encodes CASSPSGAGSYNEQFF. The V call is TRBV11-1, the J call TRBJ2-1; the D gene is possibly TRBD2 (6 bases). With 5 bases removed from V and 1 base from J, the gap between germline ends came to 15 bases. The CDR3 is 16 amino acids. Germline CDR1 reads SGHAT; CDR2 reads FQDESV (reference sequence).

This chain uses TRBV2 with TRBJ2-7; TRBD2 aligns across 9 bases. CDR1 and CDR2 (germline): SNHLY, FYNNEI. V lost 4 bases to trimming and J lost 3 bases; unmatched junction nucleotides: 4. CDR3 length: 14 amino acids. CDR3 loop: CASSVAGAGYEQYF. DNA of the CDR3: TGTGCCAGCAGTGTAGCGGGAGCTGGCTACGAGCAGTACTTC.

The DNA for the CDR3 is TGTGCCAGCAGCTCGGACAGTTTCATCTACAATGAGCAGTTCTTC. Protein sequence: CASSSDSFIYNEQFF. The gene calls are TRBV11-3 and TRBJ2-1; D may be TRBD1 (6 bases). This CDR3 spans 15 amino acids. Trimming shortened V by 4 bases and J by 3 bases, and 13 bases separated the two germline ends. CDR1 and CDR2 from the germline V gene are SGHNT and YENEEA.

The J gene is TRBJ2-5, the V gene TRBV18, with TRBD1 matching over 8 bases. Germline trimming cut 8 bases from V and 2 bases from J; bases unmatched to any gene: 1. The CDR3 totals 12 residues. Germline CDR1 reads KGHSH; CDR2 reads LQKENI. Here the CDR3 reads CASGQGQETQYF. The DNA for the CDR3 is TGTGCCAGCGGACAGGGACAAGAGACCCAGTACTTC.

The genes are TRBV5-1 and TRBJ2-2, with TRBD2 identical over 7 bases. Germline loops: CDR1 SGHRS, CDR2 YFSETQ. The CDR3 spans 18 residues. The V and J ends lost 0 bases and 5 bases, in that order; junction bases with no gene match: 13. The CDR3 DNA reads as TGCGCCAGCAGCTTGGCCTTACTGGGTTCCGGGGGGACCGGGGAGCTGTTTTTT. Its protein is CASSLALLGSGGTGELFF.

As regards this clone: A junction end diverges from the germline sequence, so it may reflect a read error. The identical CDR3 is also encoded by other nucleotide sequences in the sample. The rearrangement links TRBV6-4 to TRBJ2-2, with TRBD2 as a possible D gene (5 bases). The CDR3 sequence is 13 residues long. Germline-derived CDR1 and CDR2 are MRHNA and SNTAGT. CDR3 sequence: CASGKDLTGELFF. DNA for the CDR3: TGTGCCAGCGGAAAGGACTTAACCGGGGAGTTGTTTTTT.

In nucleotides, the CDR3 is TGTGCCAGCAGTTATCAGGGGGCGGCTTTCTTT. Protein sequence: CASSYQGAAFF. This rearrangement joins TRBV6-5 to TRBJ1-1; 8 bases agree with TRBD1. CDR3 length: 11 amino acids. Per germline, CDR1 MNHEY and CDR2 SVGAGI. Trimming cost V 3 bases and J 11 bases; bases outside gene matches: 2.

The CDR3 is CASSLLFAPGKTEDYGYTF. Written as DNA, the CDR3 is TGTGCCAGCAGTCTGCTCTTCGCGCCAGGGAAAACTGAAGACTATGGCTACACCTTC. This sequence joins TRBV28 and TRBJ1-2, with D possibly TRBD1 on 5 matching bases. Trimming left V 5 bases short and J 3 bases short, with 28 bases between. This CDR3 contains 19 residues. Germline V gene lookup returns CDR1 MDHEN and CDR2 SYDVKM.

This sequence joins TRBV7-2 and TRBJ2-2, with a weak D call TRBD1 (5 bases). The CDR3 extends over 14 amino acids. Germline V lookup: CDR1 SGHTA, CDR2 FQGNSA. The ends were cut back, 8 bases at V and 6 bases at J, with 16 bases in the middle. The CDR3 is CASPVNRRAGELFF. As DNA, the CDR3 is TGTGCCAGCCCAGTGAACAGGAGAGCCGGGGAGCTGTTTTTT. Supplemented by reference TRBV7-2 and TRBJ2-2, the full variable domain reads GAGVSQSPSNKVTEKGKDVELRCDPISGHTALYWYRQSLGQGLEFLIYFQGNSAPDKSGLPSDRFSAERTGGSVSTLTIQRTQQEDSAVYLCASPVNRRAGELFFGEGSRLTVL.

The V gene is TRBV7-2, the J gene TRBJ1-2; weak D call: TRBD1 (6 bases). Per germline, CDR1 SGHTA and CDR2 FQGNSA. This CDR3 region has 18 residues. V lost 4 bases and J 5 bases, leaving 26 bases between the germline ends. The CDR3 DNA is TGTGCCAGCAGCTCCTACCACGGTAAAACAGGGCTTTTTTATGGCTACACCTTC. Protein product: CASSSYHGKTGLFYGYTF.

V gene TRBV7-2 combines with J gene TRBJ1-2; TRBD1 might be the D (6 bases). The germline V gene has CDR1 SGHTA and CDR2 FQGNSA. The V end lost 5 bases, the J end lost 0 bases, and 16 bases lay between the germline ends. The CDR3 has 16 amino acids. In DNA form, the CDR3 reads TGTGCCAGCAGCCCTCGGCAGGGGAAACCTAACTATGGCTACACCTTC. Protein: CASSPRQGKPNYGYTF. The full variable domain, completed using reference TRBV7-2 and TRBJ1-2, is GAGVSQSPSNKVTEKGKDVELRCDPISGHTALYWYRQSLGQGLEFLIYFQGNSAPDKSGLPSDRFSAERTGGSVSTLTIQRTQQEDSAVYLCASSPRQGKPNYGYTFGSGTRLTVV.

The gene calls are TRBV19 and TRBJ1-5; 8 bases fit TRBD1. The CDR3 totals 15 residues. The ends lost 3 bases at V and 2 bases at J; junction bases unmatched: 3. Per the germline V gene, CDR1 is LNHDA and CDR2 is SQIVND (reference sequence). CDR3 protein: CASSIVDRGNQPQHF. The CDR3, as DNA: TGTGCCAGTAGTATTGTGGACAGGGGCAATCAGCCCCAGCATTTT.

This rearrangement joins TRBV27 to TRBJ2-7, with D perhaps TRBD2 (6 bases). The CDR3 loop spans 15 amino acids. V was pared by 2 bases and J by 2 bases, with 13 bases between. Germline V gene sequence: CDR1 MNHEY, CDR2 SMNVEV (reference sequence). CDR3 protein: CASSLEAGTAYEQYF. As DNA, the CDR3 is TGTGCCAGCAGTTTAGAGGCAGGGACTGCCTACGAGCAGTACTTC.

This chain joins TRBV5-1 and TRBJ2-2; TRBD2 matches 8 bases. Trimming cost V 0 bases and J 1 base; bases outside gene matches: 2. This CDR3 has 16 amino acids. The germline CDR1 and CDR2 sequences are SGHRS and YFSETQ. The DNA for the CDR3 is TGCGCCAGCAGCTTGGGTCTAGCGGGGAACACCGGGGAGCTGTTTTTT. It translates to CASSLGLAGNTGELFF.

CDR3 loop: CASSPLTEVYTGELFF. Written as DNA, the CDR3 is TGTGCCAGCTCACCGTTGACAGAAGTATACACCGGGGAGCTGTTTTTT. This sequence joins TRBV18 and TRBJ2-2, with D tentatively TRBD1 (5 bases). CDR3 length: 16 residues. Germline loops: CDR1 KGHSH, CDR2 LQKENI. Between the trimmed V and J ends, which lost 3 bases and 3 bases, there was a span of 14 bases.

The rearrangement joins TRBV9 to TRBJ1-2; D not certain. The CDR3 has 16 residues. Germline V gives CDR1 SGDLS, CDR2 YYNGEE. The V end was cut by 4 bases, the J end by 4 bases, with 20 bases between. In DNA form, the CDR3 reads TGTGCCAGCAGCCCCGAGGGAACCCACCCCATCTATGGCTACACCTTC. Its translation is CASSPEGTHPIYGYTF. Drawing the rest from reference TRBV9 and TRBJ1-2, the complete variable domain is DSGVTQTPKHLITATGQRVTLRCSPRSGDLSVYWYQQSLDQGLQFLIQYYNGEERAKGNILERFSAQQFPDLHSELNLSSLELGDSALYFCASSPEGTHPIYGYTFGSGTRLTVV.

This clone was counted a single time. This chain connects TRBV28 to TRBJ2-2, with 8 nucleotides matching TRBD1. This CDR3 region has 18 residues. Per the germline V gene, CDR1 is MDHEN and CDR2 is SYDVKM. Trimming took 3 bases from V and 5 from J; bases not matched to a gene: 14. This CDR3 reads CASSFLPQGAGRTGELFF. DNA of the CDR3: TGTGCCAGCAGTTTCCTGCCCCAGGGGGCAGGGAGGACCGGGGAGCTGTTTTTT.

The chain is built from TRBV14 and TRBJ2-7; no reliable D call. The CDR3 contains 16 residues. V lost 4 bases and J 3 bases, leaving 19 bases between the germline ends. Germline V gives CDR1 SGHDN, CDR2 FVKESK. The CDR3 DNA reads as TGTGCCAGCAGCCCACCCCCAGGATTCCTTCGCTACGAGCAGTACTTC. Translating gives CASSPPPGFLRYEQYF.

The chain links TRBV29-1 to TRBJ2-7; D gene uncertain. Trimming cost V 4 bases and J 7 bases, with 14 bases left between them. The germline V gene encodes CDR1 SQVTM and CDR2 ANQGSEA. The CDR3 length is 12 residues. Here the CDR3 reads CSVATGSGEQYF. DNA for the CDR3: TGCAGCGTTGCTACGGGTTCGGGTGAGCAGTACTTC.

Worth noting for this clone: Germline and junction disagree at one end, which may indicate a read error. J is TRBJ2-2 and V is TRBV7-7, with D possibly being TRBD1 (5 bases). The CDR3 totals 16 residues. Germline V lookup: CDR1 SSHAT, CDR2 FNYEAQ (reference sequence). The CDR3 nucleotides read TGTGCTAGCAGCCCCTGGGGCGTTACGAACACCGGGGAGCTGTTTTTT. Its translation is CASSPWGVTNTGELFF.

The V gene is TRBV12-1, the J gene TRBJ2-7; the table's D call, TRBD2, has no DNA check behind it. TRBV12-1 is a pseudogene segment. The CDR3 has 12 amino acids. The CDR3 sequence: CASSALTARPLF. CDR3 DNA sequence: TGTGCCAGCAGCGCGTTGACGGCTAGGCCCCTTTTC.

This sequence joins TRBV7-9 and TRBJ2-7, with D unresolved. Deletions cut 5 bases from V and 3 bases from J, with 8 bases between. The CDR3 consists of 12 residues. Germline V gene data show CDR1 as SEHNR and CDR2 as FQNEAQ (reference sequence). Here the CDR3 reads CASSVSSYEQYF. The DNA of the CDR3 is TGTGCCAGCAGCGTGAGTAGCTACGAGCAGTACTTC.